These 2 T cell receptor beta chains share one sample of origin, sequenced in a study of graft-versus-host responses after intestinal transplantation. For these receptors, no antigen is known. Only in-frame clones appear in the TCRdb table, and some are missing; sequencing was by immunoSEQ multiplex PCR. The sample has some 87,000 clones; roughly 92% are singletons. This specimen consisted of unstimulated CD4+ T cells sorted from spleen or lymph node cells, obtained before intestinal transplant. These receptors all stem from a human donor who received an intestinal transplant.

The J gene is TRBJ2-7, the V gene TRBV6-5; TRBD2 matches 13 bases. The CDR3 loop spans 15 amino acids. In germline, CDR1 is MNHEY, CDR2 SVGAGI. V lost 6 bases and J lost 6; bases outside the gene matches: 8. As DNA, the CDR3 is TGTGCCAGCAGACTAGCGGGAGGGCCCTCGATCGAGCAGTACTTC. This sequence encodes CASRLAGGPSIEQYF.

The genes are TRBV2 and TRBJ2-7, with unresolved D. Deletions cut 6 bases from V and 4 bases from J, with 7 bases between. Germline CDR1 is SNHLY and CDR2 is FYNNEI. There are 11 residues in the CDR3. CDR3 loop: CASRETYEQYF. CDR3 in DNA: TGTGCCAGCAGGGAGACGTACGAGCAGTACTTC.